The entry below gives a single T cell receptor (beta chain) sequence along with its context. This specimen belongs to a study of blood T cell repertoires in COVID-19. Across the whole study: PBMCs, B-cell-depleted T cells, or T cells provided the cDNA or gDNA that made up the material.

Original processing notes: Estimation of nucleated cell counts was performed using reference gene primer amplification. Assay used: immunoSEQ multiplex PCR; TCRdb lists only in-frame clones, some missing. The DNA was the basis for D and trimming; V, J and clone size are from that table. The data show 390,000 or so clones, roughly four fifths seen once. Per germline, CDR1 MNHNY and CDR2 SVGAGI (reference sequence). The CDR3 is 17 amino acids. With V trimmed by 5 bases and J by 3 bases, 9 bases remained unmatched. All enrollees were roughly 18 to 95 years old and from 20 to 25 US areas. The recovered donors of Cohort 3 showed two negative PCRs, clearance, or symptom resolution.

The rearrangement joins TRBV6-6 to TRBJ2-2; TRBD2 aligns across 10 bases. This TCR derives from a woman aged 45-60 years who had recovered from COVID-19. Sequencing was carried out using PBMCs or T cells enriched from blood (not recorded which). CDR3 DNA: TGTGCCAGCAGTCCGGGGGGACTAGCGATGTACACCGGGGAGCTGTTTTTT. It is translated as CASSPGGLAMYTGELFF.